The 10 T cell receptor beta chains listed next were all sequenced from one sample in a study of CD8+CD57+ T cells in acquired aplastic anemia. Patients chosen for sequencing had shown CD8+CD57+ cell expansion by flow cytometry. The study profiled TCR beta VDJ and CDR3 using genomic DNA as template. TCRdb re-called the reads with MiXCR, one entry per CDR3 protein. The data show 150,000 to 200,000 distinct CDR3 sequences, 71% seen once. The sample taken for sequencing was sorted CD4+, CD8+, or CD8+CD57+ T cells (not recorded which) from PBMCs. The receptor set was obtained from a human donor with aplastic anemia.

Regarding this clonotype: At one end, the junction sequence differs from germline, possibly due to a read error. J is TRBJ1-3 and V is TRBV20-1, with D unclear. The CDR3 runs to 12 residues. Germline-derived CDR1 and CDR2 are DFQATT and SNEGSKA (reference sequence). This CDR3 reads CSARDRVDTIYF. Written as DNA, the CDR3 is TGCAGTGCTCGAGATCGGGTGGACACCATATATTTT.

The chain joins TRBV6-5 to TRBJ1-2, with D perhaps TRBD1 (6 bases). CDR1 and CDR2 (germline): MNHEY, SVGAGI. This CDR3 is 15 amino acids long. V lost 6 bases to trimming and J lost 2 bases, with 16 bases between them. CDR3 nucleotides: TGTGCCAGCAGATGGGGGGGGGCCGGGAACTATGGCTACACCTTC. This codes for CASRWGGAGNYGYTF.

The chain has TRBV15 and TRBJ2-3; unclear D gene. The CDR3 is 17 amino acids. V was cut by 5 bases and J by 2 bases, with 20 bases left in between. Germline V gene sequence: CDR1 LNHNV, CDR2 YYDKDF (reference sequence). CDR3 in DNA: TGTGCCACCAGCGGTTACGGAAGGGATTTGGTCACAGATACGCAGTATTTT. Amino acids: CATSGYGRDLVTDTQYF.

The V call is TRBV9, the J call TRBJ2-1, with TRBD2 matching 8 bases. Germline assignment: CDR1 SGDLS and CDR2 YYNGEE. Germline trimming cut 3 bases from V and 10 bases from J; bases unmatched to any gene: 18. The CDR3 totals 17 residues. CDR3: CASSGGGVGRGEGEQFF. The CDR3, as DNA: TGTGCCAGCAGCGGGGGGGGGGTGGGGCGGGGGGAGGGAGAGCAGTTCTTC.

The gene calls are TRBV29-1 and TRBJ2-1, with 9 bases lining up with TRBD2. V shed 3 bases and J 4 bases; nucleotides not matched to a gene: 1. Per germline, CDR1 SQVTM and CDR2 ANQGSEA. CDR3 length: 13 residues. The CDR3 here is CSVERGGYNEQFF. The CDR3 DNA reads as TGCAGCGTTGAGCGGGGGGGATACAATGAGCAGTTCTTC.

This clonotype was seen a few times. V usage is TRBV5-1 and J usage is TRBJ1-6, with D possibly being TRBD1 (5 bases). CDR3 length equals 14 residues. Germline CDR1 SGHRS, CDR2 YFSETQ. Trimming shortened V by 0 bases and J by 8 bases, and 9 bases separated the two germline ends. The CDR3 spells CASSLGGGYSPLHF. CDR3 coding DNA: TGCGCCAGCAGCTTGGGGGGGGGTTATTCACCCCTCCACTTT.

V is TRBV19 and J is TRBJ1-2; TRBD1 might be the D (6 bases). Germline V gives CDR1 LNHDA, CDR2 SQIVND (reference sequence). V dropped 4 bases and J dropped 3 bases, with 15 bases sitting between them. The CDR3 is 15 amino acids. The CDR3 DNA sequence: TGTGCCAGTAGTACCCAGACAGGATCGGACTATGGCTACACCTTC. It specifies CASSTQTGSDYGYTF. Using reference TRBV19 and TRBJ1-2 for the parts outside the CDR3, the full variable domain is DGGITQSPKYLFRKEGQNVTLSCEQNLNHDAMYWYRQDPGQGLRLIYYSQIVNDFQKGDIAEGYSVSREKKESFPLTVTSAQKNPTAFYLCASSTQTGSDYGYTFGSGTRLTVV.

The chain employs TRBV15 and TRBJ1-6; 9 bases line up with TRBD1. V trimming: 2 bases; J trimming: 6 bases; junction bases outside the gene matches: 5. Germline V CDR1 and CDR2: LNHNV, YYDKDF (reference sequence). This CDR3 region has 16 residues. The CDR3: CATSRPMGQGNSPLHF. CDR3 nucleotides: TGTGCCACCAGCAGACCTATGGGACAGGGTAATTCACCCCTCCACTTT.

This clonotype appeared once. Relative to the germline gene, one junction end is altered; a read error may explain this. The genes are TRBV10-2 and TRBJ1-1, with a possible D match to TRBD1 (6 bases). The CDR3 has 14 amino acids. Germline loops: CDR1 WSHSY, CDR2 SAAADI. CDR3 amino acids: CASSLRGQGTEAFF. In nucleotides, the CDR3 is TGTGCCAGCAGCCTTCGGGGGCAGGGGACTGAAGCTTTCTTT.

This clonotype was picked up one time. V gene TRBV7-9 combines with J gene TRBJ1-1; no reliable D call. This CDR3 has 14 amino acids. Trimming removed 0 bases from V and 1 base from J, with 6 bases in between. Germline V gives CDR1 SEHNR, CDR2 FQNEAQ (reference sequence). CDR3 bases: TGTGCCAGCAGCTTAGCGGCAACGAACACTGAAGCTTTCTTT. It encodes CASSLAATNTEAFF.